The sequence of this T cell receptor (beta chain) was determined in a study of response to subunit inactivated influenza vaccine. General study findings and limits: The authors put forward the suggestion that each seasonal influenza vaccination may bring in only a limited number of new T cells.

This clonotype showed up many times. Its specificity is unknown. The CDR3 covers 12 residues. CDR1 is ENHRY, CDR2 SYGVKD, per germline. V lost 10 bases, J lost 5 bases, and 2 bases stayed unmatched. TCRdb called the RT-PCR reads again in MiXCR, with one record for every CDR3 protein. The repertoire holds about 160,000 distinct CDR3 sequences, approximately 10% seen once, with approximately 13% in the top ten. The source is a man between 45 and 60 years old who received an inactivated influenza vaccine. Here the sequenced sample was non-naive T cells sorted from PBMCs, taken about 40 days after vaccination. This chain links TRBV10-3 with TRBJ2-3; TRBD2 aligns across 11 bases. This CDR3 reads CATGLAGDTQYF. The CDR3, as DNA: TGTGCCACCGGACTAGCGGGAGATACGCAGTATTTT.